This TCR beta chain was observed in a study of cytomegalovirus exposure and HLA in healthy donors. The wider study: The same platform was used for the roughly 120 validation repertoires as for the approximately 610 first-cohort repertoires, as reported in a later analysis.

Method: immunoSEQ multiplex PCR; TCRdb's copy keeps in-frame clones and lacks some. Among more than 300,000 clones listed, 86% were seen once. This CDR3 region has 15 residues. Trimming removed 5 bases from V and 1 base from J, with 11 bases in between. Germline-derived CDR1 and CDR2 are SEHNR and FQNEAQ (reference sequence). This clone was observed once. What it binds is not known. Study outcomes and limitations: TCR beta chains numbering more than 150 were designated cytomegalovirus-associated. As was reported, the classifier diagnosed cytomegalovirus status with high specificity and sensitivity.

This clonotype originated in a woman between 18 and 29 years old in good health and CMV-seronegative. The chain carries TRBV7-9 and TRBJ1-4, with D possibly matching TRBD1 (6 bases). Sequenced material: PBMCs. The CDR3 reads CASSNEQGTNEKLFF. In nucleotides, the CDR3 is TGTGCCAGCAGCAACGAACAGGGAACTAATGAAAAACTGTTTTTT.